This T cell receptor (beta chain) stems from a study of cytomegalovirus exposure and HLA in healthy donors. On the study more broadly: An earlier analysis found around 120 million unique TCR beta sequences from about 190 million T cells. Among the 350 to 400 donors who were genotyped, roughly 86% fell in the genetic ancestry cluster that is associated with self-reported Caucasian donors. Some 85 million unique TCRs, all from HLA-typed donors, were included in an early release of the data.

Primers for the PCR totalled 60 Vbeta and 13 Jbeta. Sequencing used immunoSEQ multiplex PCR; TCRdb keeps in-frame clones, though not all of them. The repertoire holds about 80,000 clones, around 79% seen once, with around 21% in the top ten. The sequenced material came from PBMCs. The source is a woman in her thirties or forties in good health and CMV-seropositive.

The DNA of the CDR3 is TGTGCCAGTAGTATACAGGTTGGTGGCTACACCTTC. This codes for CASSIQVGGYTF. The chain employs TRBV19 and TRBJ1-2; D gene uncertain. With 2 bases removed from V and 7 bases from J, the gap between germline ends came to 8 bases. The CDR3 covers 12 residues. CDR1 is LNHDA, CDR2 SQIVND, per germline (reference sequence).